The 19 T cell receptor beta chains below come from one sample, sequenced in a study of T cell repertoires in cytomegalovirus infection. MiXCR, run by TCRdb on the reads, gives a single entry per CDR3 protein. Here the sample spans 200,000 to 300,000 distinct CDR3 sequences, about 12% being singletons. Input material: PBMCs. The receptor set was obtained from a human donor in good health (CMV status not recorded). Some clones in this sample may be carry-over from other donors' samples.

The chain links TRBV6-2 or TRBV6-3 to TRBJ1-1; D is undetermined. Trimming removed 2 bases at V and 5 bases at J, with 12 bases between. Germline CDR1 MNHEY, CDR2 SVGEGT. The CDR3 is made up of 14 amino acids. As DNA, the CDR3 is TGTGCCAGCAGTTACGGGTCCTTGGGGACTGAAGCTTTCTTT. The encoded protein is CASSYGSLGTEAFF.

This clonotype was seen at least ten times. The chain carries TRBV5-6 and TRBJ1-1; the D gene is possibly TRBD1 (6 bases). This CDR3 is built from 15 residues. Trimming took off 2 bases at V and 2 bases at J, with 13 bases between the two ends. CDR1 is SGHDT and CDR2 is YYEEEE in the germline V gene. The CDR3 here is CASSFPTGINTEAFF. The CDR3 nucleotides are TGTGCCAGCAGCTTCCCGACAGGAATAAACACTGAAGCTTTCTTT.

The V call is TRBV28, the J call TRBJ2-5, with TRBD2 identical over 12 bases. The CDR3 consists of 17 residues. The V and J ends lost 1 base and 1 base, in that order; junction bases with no gene match: 4. From germline, CDR1 is MDHEN and CDR2 SYDVKM. The DNA for the CDR3 is TGTGCCAGCAGTTTATCAGGGGGACTAGCGGGCCAAGAGACCCAGTACTTC. Translating it yields CASSLSGGLAGQETQYF.

This clonotype was counted ten times or more. V usage is TRBV20-1 and J usage is TRBJ2-5; D call uncertain. Germline CDR1 reads DFQATT; CDR2 reads SNEGSKA (reference sequence). The germline V and J ends were trimmed by 0 bases and 1 base, with 12 bases remaining between them. The CDR3 is 15 residues long. The CDR3 DNA sequence: TGCAGTGCTAGAGATCAATGGAACTCCCAAGAGACCCAGTACTTC. It codes for CSARDQWNSQETQYF.

This clonotype was recorded at least ten times. V gene TRBV6-2 or TRBV6-3 combines with J gene TRBJ2-5; D uncertain. V was trimmed by 0 bases and J by 4 bases, leaving 12 bases between them. CDR3 length: 15 residues. The germline CDR1 and CDR2 sequences are MNHEY and SVGEGT. The CDR3 DNA is TGTGCCAGCAGTTACTCGAGGCTTACGGTAGAGACCCAGTACTTC. It translates to CASSYSRLTVETQYF.

A few counts support this clonotype. This chain uses TRBV9 with TRBJ2-3; TRBD2 agrees at 16 bases. This CDR3 has 18 amino acids. Trimming at V came to 0 bases and at J to 4 bases, leaving 5 bases not matched to a gene. Per germline, CDR1 SGDLS and CDR2 YYNGEE. CDR3 loop: CASSVAPGTSGRADTQYF. Written as DNA, the CDR3 is TGTGCCAGCAGCGTAGCTCCCGGGACTAGCGGGAGGGCAGATACGCAGTATTTT.

As for this clonotype: One end of the junction is discordant with germline, which a read error may explain. The chain employs TRBV4-1 and TRBJ1-4, with D tentatively TRBD1 (5 bases). Per the germline V gene, CDR1 is MGHRA and CDR2 is YSYEKL. This CDR3 spans 15 amino acids. CDR3 sequence reads: CASSPTVGGNEKLFF. CDR3 nucleotide sequence: TGTGCCAGCAGCCCTACGGTCGGGGGGAATGAAAAACTGTTTTTT.

Ten or more counts support this clonotype. CDR3 residues: CSVTSSSYEQYF. The DNA of the CDR3 is TGCAGCGTCACCTCGAGCTCCTACGAGCAGTACTTC. The chain couples TRBV29-1 to TRBJ2-7; D ambiguous. Trimming took off 6 bases at V and 0 bases at J, with 9 bases between the two ends. From germline, CDR1 is SQVTM and CDR2 ANQGSEA. This CDR3 is built from 12 residues.

The chain joins TRBV15 to TRBJ2-1, with D perhaps TRBD2 (6 bases). Germline lookup yields CDR1 LNHNV and CDR2 YYDKDF (reference sequence). The CDR3 extends over 18 amino acids. V shed 0 bases and J shed 0 bases, with 15 bases lying between them. Here the CDR3 reads CATSRDRWRGSSYNEQFF. In nucleotides, the CDR3 is TGTGCCACCAGCAGAGATCGGTGGCGGGGTAGCTCCTACAATGAGCAGTTCTTC.

This chain connects TRBV6-2 or TRBV6-3 to TRBJ2-5; the D call may be TRBD1 or TRBD2 (5 bases each). The CDR3 consists of 13 residues. Germline CDR1 and CDR2: MNHEY and SVGEGT. The germline V and J ends were trimmed by 6 bases and 2 bases, with 10 bases remaining between them. CDR3 nucleotides: TGTGCCAGCAGCCACGAGGGGCAAGAGACCCAGTACTTC. This sequence encodes CASSHEGQETQYF.

This sequence joins TRBV28 and TRBJ1-5; D call uncertain. Germline assignment: CDR1 MDHEN and CDR2 SYDVKM. CDR3 size: 13 residues. The V end lost 8 bases, the J end lost 0 bases, and 8 bases lay between the germline ends. The DNA for the CDR3 is TGTGCCAGCCTAAGCCCTAGCAATCAGCCCCAGCATTTT. Encoded protein: CASLSPSNQPQHF. The entire variable domain, with the rest obtained from reference TRBV28 and TRBJ1-5, is as follows: DVKVTQSSRYLVKRTGEKVFLECVQDMDHENMFWYRQDPGLGLRLIYFSYDVKMKEKGDIPEGYSVSREKKERFSLILESASTNQTSMYLCASLSPSNQPQHFGDGTRLSIL.

This clonotype was observed many times. CDR3 protein: CASSRVPVYEQYF. The CDR3 nucleotides are TGTGCCAGCAGTCGCGTACCCGTCTACGAGCAGTACTTC. The chain combines TRBV6-5 with TRBJ2-7; no reliable D call. CDR1 and CDR2 (germline): MNHEY, SVGAGI. V gave up 5 bases and J gave up 3 bases, with 11 bases separating them. CDR3 length equals 13 residues.

This clonotype was picked up many times. V usage is TRBV7-9 and J usage is TRBJ2-3, with 8 nucleotides matching TRBD2. Germline values: CDR1 SEHNR, CDR2 FQNEAQ (reference sequence). The length of the CDR3 is 16 residues. V was pared by 5 bases and J by 3 bases, with 10 bases of the junction left unmatched. The CDR3 DNA is TGTGCCAGCAGCCCCCCTGGGGTAGCGGGAACAGATACGCAGTATTTT. Translated: CASSPPGVAGTDTQYF.

There are many counts of this clonotype. The chain couples TRBV12-3 or TRBV12-4 to TRBJ1-4, with TRBD1 matching over 8 bases. The J segment lost 7 bases and the V segment lost 5 bases, leaving 6 bases of the junction unmatched. The length of the CDR3 is 14 residues. The CDR3 DNA is TGTGCCAGCAGTCTCCAGGGGGCAGGTGAAAAACTGTTTTTT. Protein: CASSLQGAGEKLFF.

This clonotype was observed at least ten times. CDR3 protein: CASSEQRATETQYF. The DNA of the CDR3 is TGTGCCAGCAGTGAGCAACGGGCCACGGAGACCCAGTACTTC. The gene calls are TRBV6-1 and TRBJ2-5, with unresolved D. The CDR3 consists of 14 residues. The V and J ends lost 3 bases and 5 bases respectively, with 13 bases between them. Per the germline V gene, CDR1 is MNHNS and CDR2 is SASEGT.

This clonotype was seen ten or more times. The rearrangement links TRBV28 to TRBJ1-4; D might be TRBD1 (6 bases). The germline V gene has CDR1 MDHEN and CDR2 SYDVKM. The CDR3 length is 13 residues. V shed 6 bases and J shed 11 bases, with 16 bases lying between them. This CDR3 reads CASSFIQDSKLFF. The CDR3 DNA sequence: TGTGCCAGCAGCTTCATTCAGGACAGCAAACTGTTTTTT.

In its sample, this clonotype was seen many times. This rearrangement joins TRBV7-9 to TRBJ2-5, with TRBD2 matching over 8 bases. Germline V gene lookup returns CDR1 SEHNR and CDR2 FQNEAQ (reference sequence). CDR3 length: 14 amino acids. V dropped 5 bases and J dropped 5; count of bases not matched to a gene: 7. This CDR3 is CASSIGGAAETQYF. The CDR3 DNA follows: TGTGCCAGCAGCATCGGGGGGGCCGCGGAGACCCAGTACTTC.

This clonotype was seen many times. The J gene is TRBJ1-5, the V gene TRBV12-3 or TRBV12-4; TRBD1 matches at 7 bases. Unmatched junction bases numbered 9, after V lost 8 bases and J lost 2 bases. The CDR3 contains 15 residues. CDR3 loop: CASSTGQAGNQPQHF. CDR3 nucleotides: TGTGCCAGCTCCACCGGACAGGCGGGCAATCAGCCCCAGCATTTT.

This clonotype was seen more than once but under ten times. This sequence joins TRBV28 and TRBJ1-2; D call uncertain. Trimming removed 6 bases from V and 4 bases from J, with 12 bases in between. Germline-derived CDR1 and CDR2 are MDHEN and SYDVKM. The CDR3 runs 13 residues. For the CDR3, the DNA is TGTGCCAGCAGCTCGACAATAAGCTATGGCTACACCTTC. Translated: CASSSTISYGYTF.